One and the same sample provided the 6 T cell receptor beta chains below, sequenced in a study of blood T cell repertoires in COVID-19. The repertoire was sequenced with immunoSEQ multiplex PCR; TCRdb's copy has only in-frame clones and lacks some. The sample lists 200,000 to 250,000 clones, approximately 80% seen once, with about 10% in the top ten. Sequenced input: peripheral blood. These receptors were taken from a middle-aged man with active or convalescent COVID-19.

The CDR3 nucleotides read TGTGCCAGCAGTTTCCAGGGATCACCCCTCCACTTT. It yields the protein CASSFQGSPLHF. V usage is TRBV6-5 and J usage is TRBJ1-6; D perhaps matches TRBD1 (5 bases). V was shortened by 4 bases and J by 10 bases, with 8 bases between the two germline ends. The CDR3 is 12 residues long. Germline loops: CDR1 MNHEY, CDR2 SVGAGI.

This chain connects TRBV7-9 to TRBJ1-2, with 7 bases fitting TRBD1. V trimming: 5 bases; J trimming: 4 bases; junction bases outside the gene matches: 10. Germline V gene lookup returns CDR1 SEHNR and CDR2 FQNEAQ (reference sequence). This CDR3 spans 15 amino acids. The DNA of the CDR3 is TGTGCCAGCAGCCGAGTGCAGGCAGGGGGCTATGGCTACACCTTC. Translating gives CASSRVQAGGYGYTF.

The chain employs TRBV7-8 and TRBJ1-6; 7 bases match TRBD1. The CDR3 has 14 amino acids. Germline CDR1 SGHVS, CDR2 FQNEAQ. V lost 1 base, J lost 12 bases, and 6 bases stayed unmatched. The DNA for the CDR3 is TGTGCCAGCAGCTTAGGACAGGGAGGCGAACCCCTCCACTTT. Its protein product is CASSLGQGGEPLHF.

The genes are TRBV19 and TRBJ2-3; 8 positions agree with TRBD1. After removal of 2 bases from V and 3 bases from J, the junction contained 7 bases not matched to a gene. The length of the CDR3 is 16 residues. The germline gives CDR1 LNHDA, CDR2 SQIVND (reference sequence). CDR3 bases: TGTGCCAGTAGTATACAGGACAGGGTCGGAACAGATACGCAGTATTTT. It codes for CASSIQDRVGTDTQYF. The variable domain in full, completed from reference TRBV19 and TRBJ2-3, reads DGGITQSPKYLFRKEGQNVTLSCEQNLNHDAMYWYRQDPGQGLRLIYYSQIVNDFQKGDIAEGYSVSREKKESFPLTVTSAQKNPTAFYLCASSIQDRVGTDTQYFGPGTRLTVL.

V gene TRBV6-1 combines with J gene TRBJ1-1, with 8 bases identical to TRBD1. This CDR3 has 14 amino acids. CDR1 and CDR2 (germline): MNHNS, SASEGT. The V gene end was trimmed by 3 bases and the J gene end by 4 bases; junction bases not matched to a gene: 4. DNA of the CDR3: TGTGCCAGCAGTGATAATACAGGGGGCACTGAAGCTTTCTTT. The encoded protein is CASSDNTGGTEAFF.

The chain employs TRBV18 and TRBJ2-7, with 8 nucleotides matching TRBD2. V lost 6 bases and J lost 2; bases outside the gene matches: 6. Germline V lookup: CDR1 KGHSH, CDR2 LQKENI. CDR3 size: 14 residues. The CDR3 DNA sequence: TGTGCCAGCTCCCGCGGGGGGTCCACCTACGAGCAGTACGTC. Protein product: CASSRGGSTYEQYV.